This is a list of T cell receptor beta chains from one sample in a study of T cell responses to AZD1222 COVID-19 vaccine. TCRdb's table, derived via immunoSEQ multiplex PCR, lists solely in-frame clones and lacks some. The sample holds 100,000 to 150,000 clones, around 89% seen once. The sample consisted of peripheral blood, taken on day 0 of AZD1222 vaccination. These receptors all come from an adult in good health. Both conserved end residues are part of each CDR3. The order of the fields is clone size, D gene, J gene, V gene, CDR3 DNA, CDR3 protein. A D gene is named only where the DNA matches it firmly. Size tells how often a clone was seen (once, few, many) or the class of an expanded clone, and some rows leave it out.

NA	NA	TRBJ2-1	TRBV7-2	TGTGCCAGCAGCTATACCTCTGGGGCTGCTAATGAGCAGTTCTTC	CASSYTSGAANEQFF
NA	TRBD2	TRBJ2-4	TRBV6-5	TGTGCCAGCAGTCCTTCGGGGGGTGGGAAAAACATTCAGTACTTC	CASSPSGGGKNIQYF
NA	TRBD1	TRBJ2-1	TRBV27	TGTGCCAGCAGTTTACGACAGGGGGCTGGTAATGAGCAGTTCTTC	CASSLRQGAGNEQFF
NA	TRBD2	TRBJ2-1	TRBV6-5	TGTGCCAGCAGTTACCTAGCGGGAGCCTACAATGAGCAGTTCTTC	CASSYLAGAYNEQFF
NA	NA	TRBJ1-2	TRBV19	TGTGCCAGTAGCGAAGTGAGCGGCTATAACTATGGCTACACCTTC	CASSEVSGYNYGYTF
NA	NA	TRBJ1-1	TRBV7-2	TGTGCCAGCAGCTGGGGCGGGGATACTGAAGCTTTCTTT	CASSWGGDTEAFF
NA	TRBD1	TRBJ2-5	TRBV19	TGTGCCAGTATTGAGAGGGACAGGTTTTTCCTAGCGGAGACCCAGTACTTC	CASIERDRFFLAETQYF
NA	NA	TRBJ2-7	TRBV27	TGTGCCAGCAGTTTAGAGGGTCCCACCTACGAGCAGTACTTC	CASSLEGPTYEQYF
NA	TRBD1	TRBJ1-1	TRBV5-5	TGTGCCGGCAGGGGGCGAGAGGACACTGAAGCTTTCTTT	CAGRGREDTEAFF
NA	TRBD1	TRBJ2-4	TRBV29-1	TGCAGCGTTCGGAGGCAGGGGGCGCGGGGTGACATTCAGTACTTC	CSVRRQGARGDIQYF
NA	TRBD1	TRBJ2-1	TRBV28	TGTGCCAGCTCGAGGGACAGGGGGCGTGGGCAGTTCTTC	CASSRDRGRGQFF
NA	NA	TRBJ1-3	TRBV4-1	TGCGCCAGCAGCCAAGTGGCGAGATCGCGGAACACCATATATTTT	CASSQVARSRNTIYF
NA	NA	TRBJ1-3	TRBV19	TGTGCCAGTACCCCATCGAACCGGCGGTCGGGAAACACCATATATTTT	CASTPSNRRSGNTIYF
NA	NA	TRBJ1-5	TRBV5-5	TGTGCCAGCAGCTTGGGTGACGGCAGAAACAATCAGCCCCAGCATTTT	CASSLGDGRNNQPQHF
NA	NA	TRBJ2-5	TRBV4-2	TGTGCCAGCAGCCAAAAATCCGGGACGCAAGAGACCCAGTACTTC	CASSQKSGTQETQYF
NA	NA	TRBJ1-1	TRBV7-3	TGTGCCAGCAGCTTAAGAGGGCGAACTGAAGCTTTCTTT	CASSLRGRTEAFF
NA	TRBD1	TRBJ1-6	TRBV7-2	TGTGCCAGCAGCACCCGTGGACAGGGAGGATCACCCCTCCACTTT	CASSTRGQGGSPLHF
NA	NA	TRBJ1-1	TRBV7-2	TGTGCCAGCAGCTTAGTTTCGGGGAACACTGAAGCTTTCTTT	CASSLVSGNTEAFF
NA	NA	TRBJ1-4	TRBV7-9	TGTGCCAGCAGCCCACTATGGCGTGATGAAAAACTGTTTTTT	CASSPLWRDEKLFF
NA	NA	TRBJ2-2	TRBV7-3	TGTGCCAGCAGCGCGACAGTTACCGGGGAGCTGTTTTTT	CASSATVTGELFF
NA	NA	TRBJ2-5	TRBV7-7	TGTGCTAGCGGACCGTTCGATGGTGGGGAGACCCAGTACTTC	CASGPFDGGETQYF
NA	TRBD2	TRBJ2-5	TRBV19	TGTGCCAGTAGTCTAGCGGGGGGAGAATGGGAGACCCAGTACTTC	CASSLAGGEWETQYF
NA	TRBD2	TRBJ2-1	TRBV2	TGTGCCAGCAGCCCTTGGGAGGGTGGACATGAGCAGTTCTTC	CASSPWEGGHEQFF
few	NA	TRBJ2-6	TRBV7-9	TGTGCCAGCAGCCACAGAATGGGGCTGGTTGGGGCCAACGTCCTGACTTTC	CASSHRMGLVGANVLTF
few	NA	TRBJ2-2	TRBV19	TGTGCCAGTAGTATCTCCACTAGTTCCACCGGGGAGCTGTTTTTT	CASSISTSSTGELFF
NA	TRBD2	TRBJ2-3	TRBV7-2	TGTGCCAGCAGCCGCGGGGGGCGTTTGGCAGATACGCAGTATTTT	CASSRGGRLADTQYF
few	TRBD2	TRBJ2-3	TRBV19	TGTGCCAGTAAGCCTTTGAGCGGGAGGGCAGGAGATACGCAGTATTTT	CASKPLSGRAGDTQYF
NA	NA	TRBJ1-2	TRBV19	TGTGCCAGTAGTCGCGGGGGGTATGGCTACACCTTC	CASSRGGYGYTF
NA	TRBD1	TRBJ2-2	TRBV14	TGTGCCAGCAGCCAAGACTCAGGGGGTACCGGGGAGCTGTTTTTT	CASSQDSGGTGELFF
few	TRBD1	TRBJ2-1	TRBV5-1	TGCGCCAGCAGCTTGCGACAGGGGGTAGGTGAGCAGTTCTTC	CASSLRQGVGEQFF
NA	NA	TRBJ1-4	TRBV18	TGTGCCAGCTCACCAGCGGCTAATGAAAAACTGTTTTTT	CASSPAANEKLFF
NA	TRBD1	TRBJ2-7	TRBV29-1	TGCAGCGTTTCTTGGACAGGGGTAGCCCGCGAGCAGTACTTC	CSVSWTGVAREQYF
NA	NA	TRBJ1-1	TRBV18	TGTGCCAGCTCACCTATAGCAGGGGATGGGACTGAAGCTTTCTTT	CASSPIAGDGTEAFF
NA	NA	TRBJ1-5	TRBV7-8	TGTGCCAGCAGCACCCGGGGGGCAGATAGCAATCAGCCCCAGCATTTT	CASSTRGADSNQPQHF
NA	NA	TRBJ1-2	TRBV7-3	TGTGCCAGCAGCTTTGGCCCAGGAAATAGGAGGTGGTACACCTTC	CASSFGPGNRRWYTF
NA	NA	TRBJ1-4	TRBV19	TGTGCCAGTAGTCCGGATGGGACAAAACTGTTTTTT	CASSPDGTKLFF
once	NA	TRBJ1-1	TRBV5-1	TGCGCCAGCAGCTCCCTGACAGTAAACACTGAAGCTTTCTTT	CASSSLTVNTEAFF
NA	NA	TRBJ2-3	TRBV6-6	TGTGCCAGCACCCGACCGGGGGACACAGATACGCAGTATTTT	CASTRPGDTDTQYF
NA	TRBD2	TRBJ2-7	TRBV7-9	TGTGCCAGCAGCTTAGTACGGGGGGTCCAAACACATTCCTACGAGCAGTACTTC	CASSLVRGVQTHSYEQYF
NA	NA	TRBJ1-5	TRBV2	TGTGCCAGCAGTGTTATAGGGAACAATCAGCCCCAGCATTTT	CASSVIGNNQPQHF
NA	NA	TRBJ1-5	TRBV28	TGTGCCAGCAGTGCGGTCAATCAGCCCCAGCATTTT	CASSAVNQPQHF
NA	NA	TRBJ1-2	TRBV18	TGTGCCAGCTCAAGGGGGGCTGAAGCTAACTATGGCTACACCTTC	CASSRGAEANYGYTF
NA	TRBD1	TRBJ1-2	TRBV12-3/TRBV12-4	TGTGCCAGCAGGCCCCTTCGACAGGGAGGCTACACCTTC	CASRPLRQGGYTF
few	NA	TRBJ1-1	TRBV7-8	TGTGCCAGCAGCTTATTTTGGGGGAGGACTGAAGCTTTCTTT	CASSLFWGRTEAFF
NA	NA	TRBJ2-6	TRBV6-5	TGTGCCAGCAGCAACGAGTACTCTGGGGCCAACGTCCTGACTTTC	CASSNEYSGANVLTF
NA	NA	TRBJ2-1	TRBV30	TGTGCCTGGAGTATGAACAATGAGCAGTTCTTC	CAWSMNNEQFF
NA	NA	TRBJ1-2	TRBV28	TGTGCCAGCAGTTTGCCCTACTATGGCTACACCTTC	CASSLPYYGYTF
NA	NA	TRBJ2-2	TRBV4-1	TGCGCCAGCAGCCAAGTTGTAGGGCAGGGCACCGGGGAGCTGTTTTTT	CASSQVVGQGTGELFF
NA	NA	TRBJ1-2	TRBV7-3	TGTGCCAGCAGCCCCTACAACGCAGGGGATTATGGCTACACCTTC	CASSPYNAGDYGYTF
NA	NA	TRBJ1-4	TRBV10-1	TGCGCCAGCAGTGAATGGGGATTCGATGAAAAACTGTTTTTT	CASSEWGFDEKLFF
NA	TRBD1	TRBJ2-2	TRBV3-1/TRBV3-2	TGTGCCAGCAGCCTGACAGGGTACACCGGGGAGCTGTTTTTT	CASSLTGYTGELFF
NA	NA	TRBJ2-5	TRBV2	TGTGCCAGCAGTGAGGGCCAGGAGACCCAGTACTTC	CASSEGQETQYF
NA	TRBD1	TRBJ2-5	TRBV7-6	TGTGCCAGCAGCTTAGCGGGACAGCTTCAAGAGACCCAGTACTTC	CASSLAGQLQETQYF
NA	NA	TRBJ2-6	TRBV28	TGTGCCAGCAGCTCCGGGTCAGGAGGGGCCAACGTCCTGACTTTC	CASSSGSGGANVLTF